A single sample is the source of the 25 T cell receptor beta chains below, sequenced in a study of human T cells and chemical hapten exposure. Time point given: pre-sensitization, week 0. Treatment denoted: therapeutic diphenylcyclopropenone sensitization with weekly scalp DPC. In TCRdb, the RACE reads were re-called with MiXCR into one record per CDR3 protein. The data hold about 59,000 distinct CDR3 sequences, with about 10% observed a single time. Sequencing used whole blood, obtained in connection with sensitization to the hapten diphenylcyclopropenone (DPC). The receptors originated from a woman aged 40-49 years with alopecia areata. Some clones in this sample may be carry-over from other donors' samples.

Ten or more counts support this clonotype. The conserved final phenylalanine or tryptophan is absent from the CDR3, which likely points to a read error. No DNA is shown, since the ends of the CDR3 on it are uncertain; the CDR3 is the one TCRdb lists. This chain uses TRBV23-1 with TRBJ1-4; TRBD1 is the table's D call and was not checked against the DNA. TRBV23-1 is noted as an ORF with a role that remains uncertain. Both ends counted, the CDR3 spans 8 residues. The CDR3 sequence: CASSPRSG.

The chain couples TRBV25-1 to TRBJ2-3, with 8 positions matching TRBD2. The germline CDR1 and CDR2 sequences are MGHDK and SYGVNS. This CDR3 has 15 amino acids. V was pared by 3 bases and J by 3 bases, with 5 bases of the junction left unmatched. CDR3 bases: TGTGCCAGCAGTGATCCCGGGAGGGTGACAGATACGCAGTATTTT. Amino acids: CASSDPGRVTDTQYF.

This chain connects TRBV20-1 to TRBJ2-5; D is possibly TRBD2 (5 bases). V was pared by 5 bases and J by 5 bases, with 15 bases between. Germline CDR1 and CDR2: DFQATT and SNEGSKA (reference sequence). The CDR3 is 13 residues long. For the CDR3, the DNA is TGCAGTGCTGGAGGAGCGACCCGTGAGACCCAGTACTTC. This codes for CSAGGATRETQYF.

This sequence joins TRBV7-8 and TRBJ2-3; 11 bases match TRBD2. From germline, CDR1 is SGHVS and CDR2 FQNEAQ. V was pared by 5 bases and J by 6 bases, with 10 bases of the junction left unmatched. The CDR3 runs to 16 residues. The DNA of the CDR3 is TGTGCCAGCAGCCCCCGACTAGCGGGGCCTCGGGATACGCAGTATTTT. It encodes CASSPRLAGPRDTQYF.

V gene TRBV7-9 combines with J gene TRBJ2-3; 8 bases align to TRBD2. The CDR3 runs 15 residues. Germline values: CDR1 SEHNR, CDR2 FQNEAQ (reference sequence). J was trimmed by 5 bases and V by 5 bases; bases with no gene match: 9. CDR3 protein: CASSPAGGRGDTQYF. CDR3 coding DNA: TGTGCCAGCAGCCCCGCGGGGGGACGAGGAGATACGCAGTATTTT.

This clonotype appeared many times. The rearrangement links TRBV6-6 to TRBJ2-7, with 9 bases aligning to TRBD2. V was pared by 6 bases and J by 5 bases, with 11 bases of the junction left unmatched. The CDR3 consists of 15 residues. Looked up from germline, CDR1 is MNHNY and CDR2 is SVGAGI (reference sequence). CDR3 protein: CASSRTGQRGDEQYF. CDR3 in DNA: TGTGCCAGCAGCCGGACGGGACAGCGGGGGGACGAGCAGTACTTC.

The table lists this clonotype with many counts. The chain combines TRBV19 with TRBJ2-3, with 9 bases aligning to TRBD2. The germline V gene encodes CDR1 LNHDA and CDR2 SQIVND (reference sequence). Unmatched junction bases numbered 10, after V lost 3 bases and J lost 3 bases. This CDR3 comprises 17 residues. The CDR3, as DNA: TGTGCCAGTAGTATCGCTTTGACTAGCGGCAAGACAGATACGCAGTATTTT. Its translation is CASSIALTSGKTDTQYF.

The sample holds many counts of this clonotype. V and J are TRBV7-2 and TRBJ2-7, with D perhaps matching TRBD1 (7 bases). V lost 5 bases and J lost 4, with 18 bases in between. The germline V gene has CDR1 SGHTA and CDR2 FQGNSA. The CDR3 totals 15 residues. The CDR3 bases are TGTGCCAGCAGCAGCCAACAGGGGCGGGGTTACGAGCAGTACTTC. It yields the protein CASSSQQGRGYEQYF.

The table lists this clonotype with many counts. The rearrangement uses TRBV18 and TRBJ2-7; 9 bases agree with TRBD1. Germline CDR1 is KGHSH and CDR2 is LQKENI. Losses at the gene ends were 4 bases for V and 6 bases for J; bases not matched to a gene: 7. The CDR3 totals 14 residues. The chain's CDR3 is CASSLKDRGGEQYF. Written as DNA, the CDR3 is TGTGCCAGCTCACTAAAGGACAGGGGAGGCGAGCAGTACTTC. Full variable domain (remainder filled in from reference TRBV18 and TRBJ2-7): NAGVMQNPRHLVRRRGQEARLRCSPMKGHSHVYWYRQLPEEGLKFMVYLQKENIIDESGMPKERFSAEFPKEGPSILRIQQVVRGDSAAYFCASSLKDRGGEQYFGPGTRLTVT.

In this sample, this clonotype turned up many times. The chain couples TRBV7-9 to TRBJ2-2; D is perhaps TRBD1 (5 bases). Germline V lookup: CDR1 SEHNR, CDR2 FQNEAQ (reference sequence). The CDR3 runs to 16 residues. Trimming shortened V by 0 bases and J by 8 bases, and 16 bases separated the two germline ends. CDR3 sequence: CASSLAVAQGTGELFF. Written as DNA, the CDR3 is TGTGCCAGCAGCTTAGCGGTCGCTCAGGGAACGGGGGAGCTGTTTTTT.

Many counts were recorded for this clonotype. V is TRBV2 and J is TRBJ2-4, with 11 positions matching TRBD1. CDR1 and CDR2 from the germline V gene are SNHLY and FYNNEI. This CDR3 has 18 amino acids. V was pared by 8 bases and J by 0 bases, with 12 bases of the junction left unmatched. For the CDR3, the DNA is TGTGCCAGCGAGCCGGGACAGGGGGTCCGTATAGCCAAAAACATTCAGTACTTC. This codes for CASEPGQGVRIAKNIQYF.

There are many counts of this clonotype. The rearrangement uses TRBV7-9 and TRBJ1-5; D may be TRBD1 (5 bases). The CDR3 totals 15 residues. Germline V lookup: CDR1 SEHNR, CDR2 FQNEAQ (reference sequence). V lost 5 bases, J lost 3 bases, and 14 bases lay in between. For the CDR3, the DNA is TGTGCCAGCAGCCGCGGGGACCGGGACAATCAGCCCCAGCATTTT. Its protein is CASSRGDRDNQPQHF.

At least ten counts were recorded for this clonotype. CDR3 bases: TGTGCCAGCAGTGGTCGACAGCTCTCTGGAAACACCATATATTTT. Encoded protein: CASSGRQLSGNTIYF. The V gene is TRBV6-1, the J gene TRBJ1-3; a weak D match, TRBD1 (5 bases). The CDR3 sequence is 15 residues long. The V end was cut by 4 bases, the J end by 0 bases, with 10 bases between. Germline CDR1 is MNHNS and CDR2 is SASEGT.

This chain uses TRBV9 with TRBJ2-5; 8 nucleotides line up with TRBD2. The length of the CDR3 is 16 residues. Germline V gene data show CDR1 as SGDLS and CDR2 as YYNGEE. V was pared by 2 bases and J by 2 bases, with 8 bases of the junction left unmatched. The CDR3 sequence is CASSVQSGGAQETQYF. CDR3 in DNA: TGTGCCAGCAGCGTGCAAAGCGGGGGAGCTCAAGAGACCCAGTACTTC. The full variable domain, its missing parts supplied by reference TRBV9 and TRBJ2-5, is DSGVTQTPKHLITATGQRVTLRCSPRSGDLSVYWYQQSLDQGLQFLIQYYNGEERAKGNILERFSAQQFPDLHSELNLSSLELGDSALYFCASSVQSGGAQETQYFGPGTRLLVL.

This clonotype turned up a few times. The chain combines TRBV20-1 with TRBJ2-7, with 8 bases identical to TRBD1. In germline, CDR1 is DFQATT, CDR2 SNEGSKA (reference sequence). The junction had 13 bases not matched to a gene; V was cut back by 0 bases and J by 3 bases. The CDR3 runs 17 residues. The CDR3 sequence: CSARDPNRQGKNYEQYF. The DNA for the CDR3 is TGCAGTGCTAGAGACCCAAACCGACAGGGGAAGAACTACGAGCAGTACTTC.

The chain uses TRBV28 and TRBJ2-7, with 7 bases aligning to TRBD1. The junction had 5 bases not matched to a gene; V was cut back by 4 bases and J by 2 bases. The length of the CDR3 is 14 residues. Germline CDR1 is MDHEN and CDR2 is SYDVKM. Written as DNA, the CDR3 is TGTGCCAGCAGTTCAAACAGGGGCCCCTACGAGCAGTACTTC. Translated, it gives CASSSNRGPYEQYF.

J is TRBJ2-6 and V is TRBV27; no definite D call. V lost 4 bases and J lost 0, with 7 bases in between. The V gene's germline CDR1 is MNHEY and CDR2 SMNVEV (reference sequence). The CDR3 loop spans 15 amino acids. The CDR3 nucleotides read TGTGCCAGCAGTTCCCCACACTCTGGGGCCAACGTCCTGACTTTC. Its protein is CASSSPHSGANVLTF.

This clonotype was detected only a few times. The genes are TRBV6-5 and TRBJ2-7; 7 nucleotides match TRBD2. Germline loops: CDR1 MNHEY, CDR2 SVGAGI. The V segment lost 3 bases and the J segment 6 bases; nucleotides outside the gene matches: 17. CDR3 length equals 17 residues. CDR3 nucleotides: TGTGCCAGCAGTTATGGAGTGGAAGCGGGATCCATCTCCGAGCAGTACTTC. It translates to CASSYGVEAGSISEQYF.

This clonotype has ten or more counts. This chain uses TRBV18 with TRBJ1-1; D is unclear. There are 13 residues in the CDR3. Trimming pared 5 bases from V and 1 base from J, leaving 8 bases between. The germline gives CDR1 KGHSH, CDR2 LQKENI. CDR3 protein: CASSSTRNTEAFF. The CDR3 nucleotides read TGTGCCAGCTCATCGACTCGGAACACTGAAGCTTTCTTT.

The chain has TRBV10-1 and TRBJ2-3; D gene uncertain. Germline V gene sequence: CDR1 WNHNN, CDR2 SYGVQD (reference sequence). The ends were cut back, 7 bases at V and 8 bases at J, with 10 bases in the middle. The CDR3 runs 11 residues. Written as DNA, the CDR3 is TGCGCCAGCACCCCATGGGGTACGCAGTATTTT. Translation: CASTPWGTQYF.

This clonotype has more than one count but fewer than ten. This sequence joins TRBV12-3 or TRBV12-4 and TRBJ1-5; 8 nucleotides match TRBD1. The CDR3 has 16 residues. The V and J ends lost 5 bases and 2 bases, in that order; junction bases with no gene match: 8. The CDR3 DNA sequence: TGTGCCAGCAGTCCCAGGGGGCAGAGAGGCAATCAGCCCCAGCATTTT. It specifies CASSPRGQRGNQPQHF.

The chain recombines TRBV6-2 or TRBV6-3 with TRBJ2-3, with 8 bases identical to TRBD2. Germline loops: CDR1 MNHEY, CDR2 SVGEGT. The length of the CDR3 is 15 residues. J gave up 9 bases and V 5 bases, and 13 bases lay outside the gene matches. The CDR3 protein is CASSDLAGRVGTQYF. As DNA, the CDR3 is TGTGCCAGCAGTGATCTAGCGGGCCGGGTGGGGACGCAGTATTTT.

This clonotype was recorded a few times. This chain connects TRBV12-3 or TRBV12-4 to TRBJ1-2, with D perhaps TRBD1 (5 bases). The CDR3 length is 15 residues. Deletions cut 6 bases from V and 4 bases from J, with 18 bases between. CDR3 protein: CASRASFQGVYGYTF. The CDR3 region has the DNA TGTGCCAGCAGGGCTTCCTTTCAGGGTGTCTATGGCTACACCTTC.

V usage is TRBV27 and J usage is TRBJ2-4, with unresolved D. CDR3 length: 13 amino acids. V was shortened by 10 bases and J by 0 bases, with 10 bases between the two germline ends. The germline V gene has CDR1 MNHEY and CDR2 SMNVEV (reference sequence). The CDR3 is CANEILAKNIQYF. The DNA for the CDR3 is TGTGCCAATGAGATCCTAGCCAAAAACATTCAGTACTTC.

The table lists this clonotype with many counts. CDR3 sequence reads: CASSGTGGTDTQYF. The CDR3, as DNA: TGTGCCAGCAGTGGGACAGGGGGCACAGATACGCAGTATTTT. The chain has TRBV6-4 and TRBJ2-3, with 9 bases matching TRBD1. CDR3 size: 14 residues. The V and J ends lost 4 bases and 1 base, in that order; junction bases with no gene match: 0. In germline, CDR1 is MRHNA, CDR2 SNTAGT.